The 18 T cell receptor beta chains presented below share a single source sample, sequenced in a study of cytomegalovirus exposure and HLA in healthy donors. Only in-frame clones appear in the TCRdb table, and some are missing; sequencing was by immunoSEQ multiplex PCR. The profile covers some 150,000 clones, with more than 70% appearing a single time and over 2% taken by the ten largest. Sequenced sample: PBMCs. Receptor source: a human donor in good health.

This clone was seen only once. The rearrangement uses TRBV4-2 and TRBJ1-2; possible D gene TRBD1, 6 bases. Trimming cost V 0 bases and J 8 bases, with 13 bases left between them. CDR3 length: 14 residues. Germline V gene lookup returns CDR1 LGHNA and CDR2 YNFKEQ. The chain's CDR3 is CASSQEVQGGGYTF. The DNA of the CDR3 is TGTGCCAGCAGCCAAGAGGTACAGGGCGGCGGCTACACCTTC.

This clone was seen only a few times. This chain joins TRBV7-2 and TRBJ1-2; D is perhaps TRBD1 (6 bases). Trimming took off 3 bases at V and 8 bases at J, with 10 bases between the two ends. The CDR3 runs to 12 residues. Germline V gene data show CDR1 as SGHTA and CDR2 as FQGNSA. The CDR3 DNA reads TGTGCCAGCAGCTTGGGCGGGGGCGGCTACACCTTC. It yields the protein CASSLGGGGYTF.

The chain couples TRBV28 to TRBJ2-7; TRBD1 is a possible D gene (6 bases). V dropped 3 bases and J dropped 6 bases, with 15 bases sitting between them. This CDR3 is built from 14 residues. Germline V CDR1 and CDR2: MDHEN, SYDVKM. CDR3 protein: CASSFRGGTSEQYF. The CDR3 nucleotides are TGTGCCAGCAGTTTTCGAGGGGGTACTAGCGAGCAGTACTTC.

The CDR3 spells CASSHSRQSHSSTDTQYF. CDR3 coding DNA: TGTGCCAGCTCACACTCTCGACAGAGCCACTCGTCGACAGATACGCAGTATTTT. The chain combines TRBV18 with TRBJ2-3, with D possibly matching TRBD1 (5 bases). Trimming removed 4 bases at V and 3 bases at J, with 23 bases between. The CDR3 is 18 residues long. The V gene's germline CDR1 is KGHSH and CDR2 LQKENI.

The CDR3 sequence: CASSRSGPRKLETQYF. The CDR3 coding sequence is TGTGCCAGCAGCCGTAGCGGACCCCGGAAATTGGAGACCCAGTACTTC. The chain combines TRBV28 with TRBJ2-5, with D possibly TRBD2 on 6 matching bases. Germline V gives CDR1 MDHEN, CDR2 SYDVKM. CDR3 length equals 16 residues. Trimming took off 6 bases at V and 5 bases at J, with 22 bases between the two ends. Combining the CDR3 with reference TRBV28 and TRBJ2-5 gives the whole variable domain DVKVTQSSRYLVKRTGEKVFLECVQDMDHENMFWYRQDPGLGLRLIYFSYDVKMKEKGDIPEGYSVSREKKERFSLILESASTNQTSMYLCASSRSGPRKLETQYFGPGTRLLVL.

CDR3 loop: CASSFSGVRTEAFF. CDR3 DNA: TGTGCCAGCAGCTTTTCAGGGGTCAGGACTGAAGCTTTCTTT. The chain combines TRBV7-9 with TRBJ1-1, with D possibly matching TRBD1 (6 bases). The germline CDR1 and CDR2 sequences are SEHNR and FQNEAQ (reference sequence). The CDR3 spans 14 residues. V dropped 3 bases and J dropped 5 bases, with 13 bases sitting between them.

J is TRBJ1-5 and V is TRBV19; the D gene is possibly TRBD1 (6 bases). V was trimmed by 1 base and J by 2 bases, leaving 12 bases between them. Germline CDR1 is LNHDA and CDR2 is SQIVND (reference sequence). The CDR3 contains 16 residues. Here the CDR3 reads CASSIGRGYGNQPQHF. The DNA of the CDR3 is TGTGCCAGTAGTATAGGTAGGGGGTACGGCAATCAGCCCCAGCATTTT.

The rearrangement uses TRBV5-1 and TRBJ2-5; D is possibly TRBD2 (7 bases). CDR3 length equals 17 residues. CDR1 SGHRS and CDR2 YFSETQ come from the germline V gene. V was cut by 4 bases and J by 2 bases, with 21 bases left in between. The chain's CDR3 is CASSPGGVGIRQETQYF. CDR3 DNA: TGCGCCAGCAGCCCGGGGGGCGTAGGGATTCGACAAGAGACCCAGTACTTC.

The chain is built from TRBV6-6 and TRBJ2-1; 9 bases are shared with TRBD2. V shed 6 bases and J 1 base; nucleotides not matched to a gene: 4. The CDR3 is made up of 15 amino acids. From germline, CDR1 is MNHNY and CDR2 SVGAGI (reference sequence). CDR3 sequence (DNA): TGTGCCAGCAGAGAGAGCGGGGGGTCCTACAATGAGCAGTTCTTC. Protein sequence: CASRESGGSYNEQFF.

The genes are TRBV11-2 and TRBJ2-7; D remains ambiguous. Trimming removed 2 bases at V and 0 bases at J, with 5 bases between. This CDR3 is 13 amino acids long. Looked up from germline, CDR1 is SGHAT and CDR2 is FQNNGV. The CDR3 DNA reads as TGTGCCAGCAGCTTAACAGCCTCCTACGAGCAGTACTTC. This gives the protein CASSLTASYEQYF.

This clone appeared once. CDR3 sequence reads: CASSPGKVTGGHGYTF. The CDR3 DNA follows: TGTGCCAGCAGCCCCGGAAAAGTTACAGGGGGGCATGGCTACACCTTC. The chain recombines TRBV5-8 with TRBJ1-2; 8 bases are a match to TRBD1. V was clipped by 4 bases and J by 6 bases; unmatched bases: 14. The CDR3 sequence is 16 residues long. From germline, CDR1 is SGHTS and CDR2 YDEGEE.

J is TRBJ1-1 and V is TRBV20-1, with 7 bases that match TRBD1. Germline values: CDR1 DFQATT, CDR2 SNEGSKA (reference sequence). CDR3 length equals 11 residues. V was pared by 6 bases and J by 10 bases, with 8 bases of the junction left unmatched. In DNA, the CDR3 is TGCAGTGCCACAAAACAGGGGCGAGCTTTCTTT. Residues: CSATKQGRAFF.

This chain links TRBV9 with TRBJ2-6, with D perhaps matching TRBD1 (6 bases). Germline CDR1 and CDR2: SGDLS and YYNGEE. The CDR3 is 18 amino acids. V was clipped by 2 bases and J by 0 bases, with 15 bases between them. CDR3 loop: CASSVPTGKTSGANVLTF. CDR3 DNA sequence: TGTGCCAGCAGCGTCCCGACAGGAAAAACCTCTGGGGCCAACGTCCTGACTTTC.

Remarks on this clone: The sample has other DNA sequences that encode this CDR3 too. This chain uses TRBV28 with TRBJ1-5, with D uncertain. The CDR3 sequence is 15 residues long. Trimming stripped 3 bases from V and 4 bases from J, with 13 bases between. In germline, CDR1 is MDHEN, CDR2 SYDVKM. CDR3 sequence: CASSFFLGGNQPQHF. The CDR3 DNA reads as TGTGCCAGCAGTTTCTTTCTCGGAGGTAATCAGCCCCAGCATTTT.

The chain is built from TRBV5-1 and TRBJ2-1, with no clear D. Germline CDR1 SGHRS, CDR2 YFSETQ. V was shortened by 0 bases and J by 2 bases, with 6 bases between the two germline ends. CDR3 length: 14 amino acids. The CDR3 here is CASSLAETYNEQFF. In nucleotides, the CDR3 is TGCGCCAGCAGCTTGGCCGAGACCTACAATGAGCAGTTCTTC.

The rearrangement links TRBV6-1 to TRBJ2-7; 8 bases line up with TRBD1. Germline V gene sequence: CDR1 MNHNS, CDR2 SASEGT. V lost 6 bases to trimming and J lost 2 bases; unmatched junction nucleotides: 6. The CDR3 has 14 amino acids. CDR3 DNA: TGTGCCAGCAGCGACCCGGACAGGGCCTACGAGCAGTACTTC. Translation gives CASSDPDRAYEQYF.

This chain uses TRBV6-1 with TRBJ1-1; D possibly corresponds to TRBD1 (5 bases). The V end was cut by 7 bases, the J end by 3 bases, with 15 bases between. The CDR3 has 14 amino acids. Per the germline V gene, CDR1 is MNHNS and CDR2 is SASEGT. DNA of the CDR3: TGTGCCAGCATATCAGGGTGGATGTACACTGAAGCTTTCTTT. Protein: CASISGWMYTEAFF.

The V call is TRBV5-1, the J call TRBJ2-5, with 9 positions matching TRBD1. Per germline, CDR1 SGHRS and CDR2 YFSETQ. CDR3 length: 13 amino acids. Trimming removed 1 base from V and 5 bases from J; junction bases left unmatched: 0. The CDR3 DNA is TGCGCCAGCAGCTTGACAGGGGGCGAGACCCAGTACTTC. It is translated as CASSLTGGETQYF.